The 15 T cell receptor beta chains given below trace back to one sample, sequenced in a study of blood T cell repertoires in COVID-19. The data were produced by immunoSEQ multiplex PCR, yet TCRdb's version contains in-frame clones alone and is incomplete. The table has approximately 290,000 clones, around 89% seen once. The specimen sequenced was PBMCs or T cells enriched from blood (not recorded which). These receptors came from a woman aged 18-30 years with acute COVID-19.

This clone occurred a few times. This chain links TRBV7-9 with TRBJ1-2; 8 bases are a match to TRBD1. This CDR3 comprises 15 residues. J was trimmed by 5 bases and V by 0 bases; bases with no gene match: 5. Germline CDR1 SEHNR, CDR2 FQNEAQ (reference sequence). The CDR3 loop reads CASSLASGGPYGYTF. The CDR3 DNA sequence: TGTGCCAGCAGCTTAGCCTCAGGGGGCCCATATGGCTACACCTTC.

This rearrangement joins TRBV7-9 to TRBJ2-1; D is possibly TRBD2 (6 bases). Germline values: CDR1 SEHNR, CDR2 FQNEAQ (reference sequence). The CDR3 has 14 amino acids. Trimming removed 2 bases at V and 7 bases at J, with 12 bases between. The CDR3 region has the DNA TGTGCCAGCAGCTTACCGAGACTAGGGAATGAGCAGTTCTTC. Its protein is CASSLPRLGNEQFF. The full variable domain, with the rest looked up from reference TRBV7-9 and TRBJ2-1, is DTGVSQNPRHKITKRGQNVTFRCDPISEHNRLYWYRQTLGQGPEFLTYFQNEAQLEKSRLLSDRFSAERPKGSFSTLEIQRTEQGDSAMYLCASSLPRLGNEQFFGPGTRLTVL.

The chain combines TRBV6-1 with TRBJ2-1; 7 nucleotides line up with TRBD2. J lost 4 bases, V lost 1 base, and 16 bases had no gene match. CDR1 and CDR2 from the germline V gene are MNHNS and SASEGT. The CDR3 spans 19 residues. For the CDR3, the DNA is TGTGCCAGCAGTGAAGGGCCCCTAGCGGTAGACCCTTTGTACAATGAGCAGTTCTTC. This gives the protein CASSEGPLAVDPLYNEQFF.

This clone appeared a single time. This chain links TRBV6-5 with TRBJ2-1; 7 bases are a match to TRBD1. V lost 2 bases, J lost 3 bases, and 7 bases stayed unmatched. The germline V gene has CDR1 MNHEY and CDR2 SVGAGI. There are 16 residues in the CDR3. DNA for the CDR3: TGTGCCAGCAGTTACGAAAGGGGACAGTTCTACAATGAGCAGTTCTTC. Protein sequence: CASSYERGQFYNEQFF.

The chain joins TRBV5-1 to TRBJ2-1; D is unresolved. V was pared by 0 bases and J by 0 bases, with 13 bases between. The CDR3 runs to 17 residues. Germline CDR1 is SGHRS and CDR2 is YFSETQ. CDR3 DNA sequence: TGCGCCAGCAGCTTGGGGGCAGGAATTAGCTCCTACAATGAGCAGTTCTTC. Its protein is CASSLGAGISSYNEQFF.

The rearrangement joins TRBV12-5 to TRBJ2-1; 14 bases are shared with TRBD2. Germline-derived CDR1 and CDR2 are LGHNT and FRNRAP. The V segment lost 4 bases and the J segment 10 bases; nucleotides outside the gene matches: 9. This CDR3 region has 16 residues. As DNA, the CDR3 is TGTGCTAGTGGTTATGGGGGACTAGCGGGAGTTGGCGAGCAGTTCTTC. Its translation: CASGYGGLAGVGEQFF.

The genes are TRBV10-3 and TRBJ2-3, with D perhaps matching TRBD1 (5 bases). Germline V CDR1 and CDR2: ENHRY, SYGVKD. The CDR3 covers 16 residues. V was cut by 4 bases and J by 9 bases, with 23 bases left in between. CDR3 in amino acids: CAISAPGLTKGGTQYF. In DNA form, the CDR3 reads TGTGCCATCAGTGCCCCAGGGCTTACCAAGGGTGGGACGCAGTATTTT.

The chain recombines TRBV4-1 with TRBJ2-7; 11 positions match TRBD2. Germline CDR1 is MGHRA and CDR2 is YSYEKL. The CDR3 is made up of 18 amino acids. V dropped 3 bases and J dropped 3; count of bases not matched to a gene: 13. In DNA, the CDR3 is TGCGCCAGCAGCCACCCCACGGGACTAGCGGAGTCTTACTACGAGCAGTACTTC. It is translated as CASSHPTGLAESYYEQYF.

The chain couples TRBV6-5 to TRBJ1-6, with a weak D call TRBD1 (5 bases). Trimming took off 6 bases at V and 9 bases at J, with 15 bases between the two ends. CDR3 length: 14 residues. CDR1 and CDR2 from the germline V gene are MNHEY and SVGAGI. The CDR3 bases are TGTGCCAGCAGGCGGGGCAGGGACGGTTCACCCCTCCACTTT. It specifies CASRRGRDGSPLHF.

The V gene is TRBV5-1, the J gene TRBJ2-1; 9 nucleotides align to TRBD2. This CDR3 contains 15 residues. The junction had 10 bases not matched to a gene; V was cut back by 3 bases and J by 9 bases. From germline, CDR1 is SGHRS and CDR2 YFSETQ. The CDR3 DNA is TGCGCCAGCAGCTCAGGCGGGAGGGCCCGGGGTGAGCAGTTCTTC. Encoded protein: CASSSGGRARGEQFF.

The rearrangement links TRBV7-3 to TRBJ1-3, with D uncertain. The germline V gene encodes CDR1 SGHTA and CDR2 FQGTGA. Between the trimmed V and J ends, which lost 5 bases and 3 bases, there was a span of 5 bases. The CDR3 has 12 amino acids. The CDR3 sequence: CASSADGNTIYF. The CDR3 DNA is TGTGCCAGCAGCGCGGATGGAAACACCATATATTTT.

This chain uses TRBV5-1 with TRBJ2-7; 7 bases fit TRBD2. Germline V lookup: CDR1 SGHRS, CDR2 YFSETQ. V trimming: 0 bases; J trimming: 3 bases; junction bases outside the gene matches: 15. The CDR3 is 18 amino acids. The CDR3 DNA sequence: TGCGCCAGCAGCTTGGAGGTGGGAGGGACCCCCTCGGGCTACGAGCAGTACTTC. Encoded protein: CASSLEVGGTPSGYEQYF.

This clone was counted once. The genes are TRBV10-3 and TRBJ1-2, with 8 bases fitting TRBD1. The CDR3 consists of 13 residues. Losses at the gene ends were 0 bases for V and 8 bases for J; bases not matched to a gene: 2. Germline V gene sequence: CDR1 ENHRY, CDR2 SYGVKD. The CDR3 here is CAISESAGGGYTF. The DNA of the CDR3 is TGTGCCATCAGTGAGTCAGCAGGGGGCGGCTACACCTTC.

The chain's CDR3 is CASSSAGGAGDTQYF. The CDR3 DNA sequence: TGTGCCAGCAGCTCAGCGGGAGGGGCTGGAGATACGCAGTATTTT. The genes are TRBV7-3 and TRBJ2-3; TRBD2 matches 10 bases. Germline CDR1 and CDR2: SGHTA and FQGTGA. V shed 4 bases, J shed 5 bases, and the junction held 6 bases outside the gene matches. CDR3 size: 15 residues. Filled out from reference TRBV7-3 and TRBJ2-3, the complete variable domain reads GAGVSQTPSNKVTEKGKYVELRCDPISGHTALYWYRQSLGQGPEFLIYFQGTGAADDSGLPNDRFFAVRPEGSVSTLKIQRTERGDSAVYLCASSSAGGAGDTQYFGPGTRLTVL.

This clone was counted only a few times. The junction departs from the called germline gene at one end, perhaps through a read error. The chain joins TRBV6-1 to TRBJ1-6, with TRBD1 matching over 11 bases. CDR3 length: 15 residues. In germline, CDR1 is MNHNS, CDR2 SASEGT. The CDR3: CASREGTGGGSPLHF. CDR3 coding DNA: TGTGCCAGCAGAGAAGGGACAGGGGGAGGCTCACCCCTCCACTTT.